The T cell receptor beta chain described here comes from a study of shared clonotypes between healthy human individuals. On the study more broadly: Three plates each covered CD4 naive and memory; CD8 naive two, CD8 memory one.

The healthy adult donors were HIV-negative and reported no recent acute infections or vaccinations. CD4+ cell separation produced CD45RA+ naive and CD45RA-negative memory subsets. The CDR3 is 15 residues long. Trimming cost V 7 bases and J 0 bases, with 13 bases left between them. Germline loops: CDR1 MNHNS, CDR2 SASEGT. Repertoires were generated with immunoSEQ multiplex PCR, while TCRdb's copy carries only in-frame clones and drops some. The sample has roughly 2,300,000 clones; just under 95% are singletons. What was sequenced was naive CD4+ T cells from PBMCs. Described subset: CD45RA+ positively selected. The receptor comes from a man aged 18 to 29 in good health. Some clones in this sample may be carry-over from other donors' samples. This chain joins TRBV6-1 and TRBJ2-1; D gene ambiguous. Written as DNA, the CDR3 is TGTGCCAGCAACCGGGCCAGGTCCTCCTACAATGAGCAGTTCTTC. Translating it yields CASNRARSSYNEQFF.